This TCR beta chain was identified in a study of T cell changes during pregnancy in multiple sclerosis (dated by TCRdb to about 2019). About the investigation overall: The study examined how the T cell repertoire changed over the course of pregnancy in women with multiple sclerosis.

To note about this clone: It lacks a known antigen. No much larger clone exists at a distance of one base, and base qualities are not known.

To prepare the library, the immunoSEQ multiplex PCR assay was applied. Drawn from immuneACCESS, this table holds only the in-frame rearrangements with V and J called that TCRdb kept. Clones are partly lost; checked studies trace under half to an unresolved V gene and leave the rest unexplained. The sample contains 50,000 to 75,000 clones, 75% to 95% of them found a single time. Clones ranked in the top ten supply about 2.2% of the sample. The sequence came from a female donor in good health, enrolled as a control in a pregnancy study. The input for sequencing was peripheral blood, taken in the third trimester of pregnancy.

The DNA is as follows: TGCGCCAGCAGCCCCGGGACAGGGGTTGGGGCGGGGGCCAACGTCCTGACTTTC. Its translation reads: CASSPGTGVGAGANVLTF. The chain is encoded by TRBV5-1 joined to TRBJ2-6; TRBD1 aligns with 10 central bases. The germline V gene yields SGHRS for CDR1 and YFSETQ for CDR2. V is pruned by 4 bases and J by 4 bases, leaving 11 bases of the junction without a gene match. The CDR3, from cysteine to phenylalanine, totals 18 residues. The read is trimmed to its CDR3 DNA, 54 bases read in frame from base 1.